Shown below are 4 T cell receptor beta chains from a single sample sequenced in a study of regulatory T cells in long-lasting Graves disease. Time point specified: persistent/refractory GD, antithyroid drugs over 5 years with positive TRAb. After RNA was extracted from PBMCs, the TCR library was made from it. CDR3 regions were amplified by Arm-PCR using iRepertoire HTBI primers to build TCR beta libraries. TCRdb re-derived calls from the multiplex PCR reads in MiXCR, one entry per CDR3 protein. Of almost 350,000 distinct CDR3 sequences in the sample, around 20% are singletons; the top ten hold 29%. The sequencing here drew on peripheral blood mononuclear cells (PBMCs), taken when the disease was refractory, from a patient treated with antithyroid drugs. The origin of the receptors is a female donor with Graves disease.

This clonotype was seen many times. CDR3 loop: CASSLALGWREQYF. Here the CDR3 DNA reads TGTGCCAGCAGCTTGGCCCTGGGATGGCGGGAGCAGTACTTC. The V gene is TRBV5-6, the J gene TRBJ2-7; D unclear. Germline-derived CDR1 and CDR2 are SGHDT and YYEEEE. The CDR3 totals 14 residues. The ends were cut back, 0 bases at V and 7 bases at J, with 14 bases in the middle.

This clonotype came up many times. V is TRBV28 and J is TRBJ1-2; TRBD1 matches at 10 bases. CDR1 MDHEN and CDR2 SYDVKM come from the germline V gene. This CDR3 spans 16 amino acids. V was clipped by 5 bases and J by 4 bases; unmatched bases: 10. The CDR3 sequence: CASSPPGQGFSYGYTF. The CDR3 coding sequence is TGTGCCAGCAGTCCTCCGGGACAGGGGTTTTCCTATGGCTACACCTTC.

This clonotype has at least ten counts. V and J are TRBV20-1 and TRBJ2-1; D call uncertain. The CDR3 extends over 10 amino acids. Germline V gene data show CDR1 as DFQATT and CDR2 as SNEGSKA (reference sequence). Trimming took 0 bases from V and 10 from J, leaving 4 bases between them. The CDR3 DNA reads TGCAGTGCTAGAGATTGGGAGCAGTTCTTC. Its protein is CSARDWEQFF.

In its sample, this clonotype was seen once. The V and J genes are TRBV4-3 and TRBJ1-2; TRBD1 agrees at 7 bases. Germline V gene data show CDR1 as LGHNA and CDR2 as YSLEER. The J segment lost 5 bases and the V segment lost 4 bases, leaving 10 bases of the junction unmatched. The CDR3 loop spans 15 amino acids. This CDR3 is CASSPSRQGGYGYTF. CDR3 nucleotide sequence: TGCGCCAGCAGCCCCTCTAGACAGGGAGGGTATGGCTACACCTTC.